Here is one T cell receptor (beta chain) with its context. Primers included in the PCR were 60 Vbeta and 13 Jbeta primers. The repertoire was sequenced with immunoSEQ multiplex PCR; TCRdb's copy has only in-frame clones and lacks some. Recorded here are 50,000 to 75,000 clones; the top ten clones represent approximately 2%. Germline loops: CDR1 MDHEN, CDR2 SYDVKM. With V trimmed by 7 bases and J by 6 bases, 7 bases remained unmatched. The CDR3 has 15 amino acids. These data are taken from a study of cytomegalovirus exposure and HLA in healthy donors. The sample comprised PBMCs. The receptor's source is a young woman in good health and CMV-seronegative. The chain joins TRBV28 to TRBJ2-1, with 12 bases matching TRBD2. CDR3 DNA: TGTGCCAGCATTGGGACTAGCGGGCGAGGCAATGAGCAGTTCTTC. Translating it yields CASIGTSGRGNEQFF.